These 26 T cell receptor beta chains share one sample of origin, sequenced in a study of blood T cells in healthy people across ages. Then a second PCR, running roughly 7 to 11 cycles, was carried out with a sample-barcoded 5' primer and a J-beta primer mix. One entry per CDR3 protein results from TCRdb running MiXCR on the 5' RACE reads. The table has roughly 1,100,000 distinct CDR3 sequences, around 25% seen once. These records were also assigned to another study, of T cells of mothers and their children.

Input material: blood. These receptor sequences come from a girl aged 2 to 10 in good health.

V and J are TRBV7-9 and TRBJ2-3; D may be TRBD1 (5 bases). Germline CDR1 SEHNR, CDR2 FQNEAQ (reference sequence). The V end lost 5 bases, the J end lost 0 bases, and 12 bases lay between the germline ends. The CDR3 sequence is 15 residues long. CDR3 region: CASSPPRQSTDTQYF. The CDR3 DNA reads as TGTGCCAGCAGCCCCCCGAGACAGAGCACAGATACGCAGTATTTT.

This chain uses TRBV5-1 with TRBJ2-5; no definite D call. Trimming removed 0 bases at V and 3 bases at J, with 9 bases between. The CDR3 is 14 amino acids. From germline, CDR1 is SGHRS and CDR2 YFSETQ. CDR3 sequence (DNA): TGCGCCAGCAGCTTGGCCTGGGGTGAAGAGACCCAGTACTTC. Translating gives CASSLAWGEETQYF.

A few counts support this clonotype. The chain links TRBV4-2 to TRBJ2-7, with TRBD2 as a possible D gene (5 bases). This CDR3 has 17 residues. Trimming took off 1 base at V and 2 bases at J, with 18 bases between the two ends. The germline V gene encodes CDR1 LGHNA and CDR2 YNFKEQ. CDR3 region: CASSQGYGVTTTYEQYF. CDR3 coding DNA: TGTGCCAGCAGCCAAGGATATGGGGTGACTACCACCTACGAGCAGTACTTC.

This clonotype has just a few counts. The CDR3 spells CASSRAGDSYEQYF. CDR3 nucleotide sequence: TGTGCCAGCAGCCGCGCCGGGGACTCCTACGAGCAGTACTTC. The chain carries TRBV3-1 and TRBJ2-5; D perhaps matches TRBD2 (5 bases). Judging by the DNA end, TRBJ2-7 fits better; the J call may be wrong. The germline V gene encodes CDR1 LGHDT and CDR2 YNNKEL (reference sequence). This CDR3 comprises 14 residues.

This clonotype was recorded a few times. The CDR3 sequence: CASSYSMGPNYGYTF. In DNA, the CDR3 is TGTGCCAGCAGTTACTCGATGGGCCCGAACTATGGCTACACCTTC. V gene TRBV6-6 combines with J gene TRBJ1-2; D is uncertain. Trimming took off 0 bases at V and 2 bases at J, with 10 bases between the two ends. The germline V gene has CDR1 MNHNY and CDR2 SVGAGI (reference sequence). This CDR3 has 15 amino acids.

This clonotype was seen at least ten times. The rearrangement uses TRBV12-3 or TRBV12-4 and TRBJ1-1; 7 bases align to TRBD1. The length of the CDR3 is 12 residues. Unmatched junction bases numbered 3, after V lost 5 bases and J lost 6 bases. The CDR3 sequence: CASSITGAEAFF. As DNA, the CDR3 is TGTGCCAGCAGTATTACAGGGGCTGAAGCTTTCTTT.

A few counts support this clonotype. The chain joins TRBV7-9 to TRBJ1-1; no clear D gene. Germline V gives CDR1 SEHNR, CDR2 FQNEAQ (reference sequence). Deletions cut 3 bases from V and 4 bases from J, with 6 bases between. The CDR3 runs to 12 residues. CDR3 residues: CASSFSITEAFF. The CDR3 nucleotides are TGTGCCAGCAGCTTTTCGATCACTGAAGCTTTCTTT.

The chain carries TRBV12-3 or TRBV12-4 and TRBJ2-2; D possibly corresponds to TRBD1 (5 bases). The V gene lost 3 bases and the J gene lost 5 bases, with 13 bases spanning the gap. The CDR3 loop spans 15 amino acids. The CDR3 region has the DNA TGTGCCAGCAGTTTGGCCAGGGTGGGAACCGGGGAGCTGTTTTTT. Translation: CASSLARVGTGELFF.

The rearrangement uses TRBV7-8 and TRBJ2-5; tentative D call: TRBD2 (5 bases). V was pared by 5 bases and J by 3 bases, with 16 bases between. This CDR3 is built from 15 residues. From germline, CDR1 is SGHVS and CDR2 FQNEAQ. The CDR3 region is CASSPLWTAEETQYF. In DNA, the CDR3 is TGTGCCAGCAGCCCCCTCTGGACTGCCGAAGAGACCCAGTACTTC.

This clonotype appeared many times. The chain has TRBV6-1 and TRBJ2-5; the D is unclear. This CDR3 is 13 amino acids long. Germline lookup yields CDR1 MNHNS and CDR2 SASEGT. V was pared by 0 bases and J by 0 bases, with 2 bases between. The CDR3 loop is CASSEAYQETQYF. The CDR3 DNA reads TGTGCCAGCAGTGAAGCTTACCAAGAGACCCAGTACTTC.

There are a few counts of this clonotype. The chain recombines TRBV4-2 with TRBJ2-3; D unclear. The CDR3 loop spans 15 amino acids. Trimming removed 4 bases from V and 6 bases from J, with 17 bases in between. Germline CDR1 and CDR2: LGHNA and YNFKEQ. The CDR3 protein is CASSLKRASQDTQYF. As DNA, the CDR3 is TGTGCCAGCAGCCTTAAACGGGCTAGTCAGGATACGCAGTATTTT.

This clonotype was found a few times. This chain links TRBV6-2 or TRBV6-3 with TRBJ1-3; no definite D call. This CDR3 region has 14 residues. Germline CDR1 is MNHEY and CDR2 is SVGEGT. Trimming stripped 5 bases from V and 0 bases from J, with 8 bases between. The CDR3 DNA sequence: TGTGCCAGCAGTCCCCCGACCTCTGGAAACACCATATATTTT. Its translation: CASSPPTSGNTIYF.

This clonotype has more than one count but fewer than ten. The chain combines TRBV28 with TRBJ2-7; tentative D call: TRBD2 (5 bases). V lost 3 bases and J 2 bases, leaving 11 bases between the germline ends. The CDR3 is 14 residues long. Germline CDR1 reads MDHEN; CDR2 reads SYDVKM. CDR3 region: CASSFTSRAYEQYF. CDR3 sequence (DNA): TGTGCCAGCAGTTTTACTAGTAGGGCCTACGAGCAGTACTTC.

The chain combines TRBV12-3 or TRBV12-4 with TRBJ1-1; D might be TRBD1 (5 bases). The V gene lost 4 bases and the J gene lost 0 bases, with 12 bases spanning the gap. This CDR3 comprises 15 residues. The CDR3 sequence: CASSYPGGMNTEAFF. The DNA of the CDR3 is TGTGCCAGCAGTTACCCTGGGGGGATGAACACTGAAGCTTTCTTT.

The rearrangement links TRBV10-3 to TRBJ1-2; tentatively, D is TRBD1 (5 bases). Germline CDR1 and CDR2: ENHRY and SYGVKD. The CDR3 consists of 13 residues. The germline V and J ends were trimmed by 6 bases and 3 bases, with 11 bases remaining between them. The CDR3 reads CAIRGPGHYGYTF. CDR3 DNA: TGTGCCATCAGGGGCCCGGGGCACTATGGCTACACCTTC.

The rearrangement joins TRBV29-1 to TRBJ2-5; D is possibly TRBD2 (6 bases). The germline CDR1 and CDR2 sequences are SQVTM and ANQGSEA. The CDR3 is made up of 16 amino acids. V lost 5 bases and J 0 bases, leaving 19 bases between the germline ends. The CDR3 spells CSVRGKGGAYQETQYF. CDR3 nucleotides: TGCAGCGTTCGAGGAAAGGGCGGGGCCTACCAAGAGACCCAGTACTTC. The full variable domain, its missing parts supplied by reference TRBV29-1 and TRBJ2-5, is SAVISQKPSRDICQRGTSLTIQCQVDSQVTMMFWYRQQPGQSLTLIATANQGSEATYESGFVIDKFPISRPNLTFSTLTVSNMSPEDSSIYLCSVRGKGGAYQETQYFGPGTRLLVL.

V and J are TRBV20-1 and TRBJ2-2, with a possible D match to TRBD2 (5 bases). Per germline, CDR1 DFQATT and CDR2 SNEGSKA (reference sequence). The V end was cut by 3 bases, the J end by 7 bases, with 15 bases between. There are 14 residues in the CDR3. For the CDR3, the DNA is TGCAGTGCTAGGGTTCCAGGCGGAGGCGGGGAGCTGTTTTTT. This codes for CSARVPGGGGELFF.

The chain employs TRBV5-1 and TRBJ2-5, with 12 bases that match TRBD2. V was pared by 5 bases and J by 2 bases, with 7 bases of the junction left unmatched. Germline CDR1 SGHRS, CDR2 YFSETQ. CDR3 length: 16 residues. Here the CDR3 reads CASRSGTSGPQETQYF. CDR3 sequence (DNA): TGCGCCAGCAGGTCCGGGACTAGCGGGCCGCAAGAGACCCAGTACTTC.

This clonotype was found a few times. This chain links TRBV5-6 with TRBJ2-5; 8 positions match TRBD2. CDR1 and CDR2 (germline): SGHDT, YYEEEE. The J segment lost 4 bases and the V segment lost 4 bases, leaving 9 bases of the junction unmatched. This CDR3 comprises 15 residues. The CDR3 reads CASSPLPGGPETQYF. CDR3 bases: TGTGCCAGCAGCCCGTTACCGGGGGGGCCAGAGACCCAGTACTTC.

This clonotype occurred a few times. This chain connects TRBV10-3 to TRBJ1-2; D perhaps matches TRBD1 (5 bases). The CDR3 is 15 residues long. Trimming took off 0 bases at V and 4 bases at J, with 12 bases between the two ends. Per germline, CDR1 ENHRY and CDR2 SYGVKD. CDR3 coding DNA: TGTGCCATCAGTGAGTCGAATCAGGGAATCTATGGCTACACCTTC. Amino acids: CAISESNQGIYGYTF.

DNA of the CDR3: TGTGCCAGCAGGACGGGACGTGGTTTTACTGAAGCTTTCTTT. Protein sequence: CASRTGRGFTEAFF. The rearrangement uses TRBV7-2 and TRBJ1-1; possible D gene TRBD1, 5 bases. From germline, CDR1 is SGHTA and CDR2 FQGNSA. The CDR3 has 14 residues. The V end was cut by 6 bases, the J end by 5 bases, with 16 bases between.

This clonotype occurred a few times. J is TRBJ1-1 and V is TRBV12-3 or TRBV12-4; no clear D gene. This CDR3 has 11 amino acids. Trimming stripped 7 bases from V and 7 bases from J, with 10 bases between. In nucleotides, the CDR3 is TGTGCCAGCAAAACGGCCCGTGAAGCTTTCTTT. Translating gives CASKTAREAFF.

The chain uses TRBV29-1 and TRBJ2-5, with 8 bases matching TRBD1. Germline V gives CDR1 SQVTM, CDR2 ANQGSEA. The junction had 14 bases not matched to a gene; V was cut back by 7 bases and J by 4 bases. The length of the CDR3 is 15 residues. CDR3 sequence reads: CSARLALRGRETQYF. CDR3 DNA sequence: TGCAGCGCGAGGCTAGCCCTCAGGGGGCGAGAGACCCAGTACTTC.

This sequence joins TRBV29-1 and TRBJ1-3, with 7 bases matching TRBD1. The CDR3 runs to 15 residues. V shed 0 bases and J 0 bases; nucleotides not matched to a gene: 2. Germline CDR1 reads SQVTM; CDR2 reads ANQGSEA. The CDR3 DNA is TGCAGCGTTGAAGACGGGGACAGCTCTGGAAACACCATATATTTT. Its protein product is CSVEDGDSSGNTIYF.

V and J are TRBV6-5 and TRBJ2-7; 10 bases match TRBD1. J was trimmed by 7 bases and V by 4 bases; bases with no gene match: 13. Germline V gene data show CDR1 as MNHEY and CDR2 as SVGAGI. This CDR3 contains 16 residues. The CDR3 coding sequence is TGTGCCAGCAGTTTACCGCCGGGACAGGGGTTGGTAGAGCAGTACTTC. Residues: CASSLPPGQGLVEQYF.

The V and J genes are TRBV11-3 and TRBJ2-5, with 9 positions matching TRBD2. Near its end, the DNA agrees better with TRBJ2-1, so the J call may be wrong. This CDR3 has 16 residues. The germline gives CDR1 SGHNT, CDR2 YENEEA. The CDR3 sequence: CASSLNTLAGSGEQFF. The DNA of the CDR3 is TGTGCCAGCAGCTTAAATACCCTAGCGGGGAGTGGGGAGCAGTTCTTC.